This TCR beta chain originates from a study of post-analysis software for immune sequencing data. As regards this clonotype: Antigen: not known.

The V end was cut by 4 bases, the J end by 2 bases, with 11 bases between. This CDR3 spans 14 amino acids. CDR1 is LNHDA and CDR2 is SQIVND in the germline V gene (reference sequence). Each TCR beta cDNA library carried unique molecular identifiers. Between roughly 0.95 and 10 million T cells gave rise to a few hundred thousand cDNA molecules. TCRdb ran MiXCR on the PCR reads and lists one entry per CDR3 protein. The data contain about 430,000 distinct CDR3 sequences, 39% of them singletons. Study-level results: TRBV segments more frequent in patients than in controls numbered a few and included TRBV5-6, TRBV5-1 and TRBV20-1. Significantly decreased normalized Chao1 diversity was recorded for multiple sclerosis patients relative to controls. Samples from a shared batch, those prepared together, strongly co-clustered by F measure.

The sequence was collected from a girl aged 2 to 9 with multiple sclerosis. The J gene is TRBJ2-5, the V gene TRBV19; a weak D match, TRBD1 (5 bases). The sample consisted of blood. This CDR3 is CASSKGQLQETQYF. As DNA, the CDR3 is TGTGCCAGTAGTAAAGGACAACTACAAGAGACCCAGTACTTC.